This TCR beta chain originates from a study of blood T cell repertoires in COVID-19. Background on the study: Both acute and convalescent COVID-19 samples were obtained from the United States, Italy and Spain. The cDNA or gDNA used as material had been derived from T cells, B-cell-depleted T cells, or PBMCs.

This CDR3 has 15 amino acids. With V trimmed by 3 bases and J by 2 bases, 5 bases remained unmatched. The germline V gene encodes CDR1 MGHDK and CDR2 SYGVNS. Under the authors' procedure: Researchers report that nucleated cell counts were estimated from reference gene primer amplification. Assay: immunoSEQ multiplex PCR; the TCRdb copy retains only in-frame clones and omits some. Clone size and V and J calls were adopted from that table, with D and trimming inferred from the DNA. The sample carries 65,000 to 85,000 clones, around 90% recorded once. The rearrangement uses TRBV25-1 and TRBJ2-7; the match to TRBD1 covers 9 bases. The source is a human donor in a cohort sampled during active COVID-19. Sequencing used peripheral blood. DNA of the CDR3: TGTGCCAGCAGTGATCCGGGACAGGGCACCTACGAGCAGTACTTC. Translated: CASSDPGQGTYEQYF.